This TCR beta chain was sequenced during a study of blood T cell repertoires in COVID-19. Trimming pared 0 bases from V and 6 bases from J, leaving 12 bases between. The CDR3 length is 14 residues. Per germline, CDR1 WSHSY and CDR2 SAAADI. Here immunoSEQ multiplex PCR was the method, and the copy in TCRdb shows in-frame clones only, minus some. The table records 250,000 or so clones, 88% of them present only once. This chain uses TRBV10-2 with TRBJ2-7; D is unclear. The sample taken for sequencing was peripheral blood. This TCR was recovered from a woman aged 55-75 years with acute or convalescent COVID-19. The CDR3 spells CASSESIPRVEQYF. CDR3 sequence (DNA): TGCGCCAGCAGTGAGTCGATCCCACGGGTCGAGCAGTACTTC.